A selection of T cell receptor beta chains follows, all from one sample in a study of blood T cell repertoires in COVID-19. Some clones are missing from TCRdb's copy, which holds only in-frame ones; the method was immunoSEQ multiplex PCR. This sample yields around 260,000 clones, of which 88% are seen a single time; roughly 4% belongs to the top ten. Sequencing was performed on peripheral blood. These receptors were taken from a man aged 55 to 70 who had recovered from COVID-19. Each CDR3 is given with its conserved first and last residue.

CDR3aa	j_gene	v_gene
CASSDPYNEQFF	TRBJ2-1	TRBV2
CASSPGLAVTGELFF	TRBJ2-2	TRBV5-1
CAWTGFTEAFF	TRBJ1-1	TRBV30
CASSLAANTEAFF	TRBJ1-1	TRBV7-2
CASRQAPVMSYTF	TRBJ1-2	TRBV6-5
CASSDKTGSNTGELFF	TRBJ2-2	TRBV7-6
CASSQGIGNQPQHF	TRBJ1-5	TRBV18
CASSLNSPRGGAFF	TRBJ1-1	TRBV11-1
CASSSDRKLQQYF	TRBJ2-7	TRBV7-2
CASSLSARGRSPLHF	TRBJ1-6	TRBV7-2
CASRGTGGPGETQYF	TRBJ2-5	TRBV6-5
CASSQGRLNTGELFF	TRBJ2-2	TRBV4-1
CASSILLAGGGETQYF	TRBJ2-5	TRBV2
CASSYSASGGAIEFF	TRBJ2-1	TRBV6-5
CASSQEQGADTQYF	TRBJ2-3	TRBV4-2
CASRDRGRSGYTF	TRBJ1-2	TRBV6-5
CASSRTGLGEKLFF	TRBJ1-4	TRBV11-1
CASRQDRVSTGELFF	TRBJ2-2	TRBV4-1
CASSRGGSGYEQYF	TRBJ2-7	TRBV25-1
CASSVRQGLRTEAFF	TRBJ1-1	TRBV28
CASSSLTISETQYF	TRBJ2-5	TRBV5-1
CAFSDRNSNQPQHF	TRBJ1-5	TRBV27
CASSMGQGDVYDGYTF	TRBJ1-2	TRBV19
CASSTLQAQAFF	TRBJ1-1	TRBV19
CASSAMTGYNEQFF	TRBJ2-1	TRBV9
CASSLQGESCTF	TRBJ1-2	TRBV19
CASSQEPPRSDGYTF	TRBJ1-2	TRBV4-2
CASSSSKTGVSPLHF	TRBJ1-6	TRBV27
CASSPSGGARGEQYF	TRBJ2-7	TRBV5-4
CASSLSGNSPLHF	TRBJ1-6	TRBV5-4
CASSLLAGPNEQFF	TRBJ2-1	TRBV28
CASSLDRVNNQPQHF	TRBJ1-5	TRBV18
CASSQAADTYGYTF	TRBJ1-2	TRBV4-2
CASSDMTGQYF	TRBJ2-3	TRBV9
CASSLTPGLATDTQYF	TRBJ2-3	TRBV7-6
CASSQEVPADTEAFF	TRBJ1-1	TRBV4-1
CAWSSSTGGNSPLHF	TRBJ1-6	TRBV30
CASSFSGSSNQPQHF	TRBJ1-5	TRBV27
CASSYTLGGFGNQPQHF	TRBJ1-5	TRBV6-2/TRBV6-3
CASSSPSSGGHEQYF	TRBJ2-7	TRBV7-9
CASSPDRGQAPLHF	TRBJ1-6	TRBV18
CASSSPIAGGTGQYF	TRBJ2-3	TRBV5-1
CASSPYRGSYEQYF	TRBJ2-7	TRBV3-1/TRBV3-2
CASSRTVNYGYTF	TRBJ1-2	TRBV6-5
CASSERGILRGYTF	TRBJ1-2	TRBV6-1
CAGALDSAFTEAFF	TRBJ1-1	TRBV6-5
CASSVAGDTYEQYF	TRBJ2-7	TRBV9
CASSRDRELYGQYF	TRBJ2-7	TRBV5-1
CASSLSPGGIGELFF	TRBJ2-2	TRBV7-2
CASSSGVNEKLFF	TRBJ1-4	TRBV7-7
CASRGTGDEKLFF	TRBJ1-4	TRBV25-1
CASRGDRGRIDTEAFF	TRBJ1-1	TRBV19
CASPLSLDFRYPPNPGQNTGELFF	TRBJ2-2	TRBV19
CASSQDLVSGTNEKLFF	TRBJ1-4	TRBV3-1/TRBV3-2
CASSFRGPATEAFF	TRBJ1-1	TRBV6-5
CASSSGRSTGANYGYTF	TRBJ1-2	TRBV5-1
CASSQPFSGENTEAFF	TRBJ1-1	TRBV4-1
CASSLWGSLYNEQFF	TRBJ2-1	TRBV5-4
CASSRGQGGEKLFF	TRBJ1-4	TRBV7-9